The 9 T cell receptor beta chains presented below share a single source sample, sequenced in a study of T cells after yellow fever vaccination. Each CDR3 protein gets one entry after TCRdb re-called the 5' RACE reads with MiXCR. The sample has about 580,000 distinct CDR3 sequences, about 17% seen once; the top ten hold around 15%. The material was PBMCs, obtained roughly 5 days after the first yellow fever vaccination. These receptor sequences come from a young man who received the YFV17D yellow fever vaccine.

This clonotype has at least ten counts. The chain is built from TRBV29-1 and TRBJ1-2; D perhaps matches TRBD1 (5 bases). The CDR3 totals 14 residues. Germline V lookup: CDR1 SQVTM, CDR2 ANQGSEA. V was trimmed by 2 bases and J by 0 bases, leaving 10 bases between them. The CDR3 DNA sequence: TGCAGCGTTGAACTGGGGGTGGCTAACTATGGCTACACCTTC. This codes for CSVELGVANYGYTF.

The chain carries TRBV5-1 and TRBJ2-1; 11 nucleotides align to TRBD2. Germline CDR1 is SGHRS and CDR2 is YFSETQ. There are 18 residues in the CDR3. V lost 0 bases, J lost 6 bases, and 11 bases stayed unmatched. Here the CDR3 DNA reads TGCGCCAGCAGCTTGGTTGTTAGCGGGGGGGCCGGTAGCAATGAGCAGTTCTTC. Amino acid sequence: CASSLVVSGGAGSNEQFF.

The chain employs TRBV9 and TRBJ2-1, with a tentative D call TRBD1 (6 bases). Germline assignment: CDR1 SGDLS and CDR2 YYNGEE. V was pared by 3 bases and J by 0 bases, with 13 bases between. CDR3 length: 16 residues. The CDR3 protein is CASSARGDTSYNEQFF. The CDR3 DNA reads as TGTGCCAGCAGCGCCCGTGGGGACACCTCCTACAATGAGCAGTTCTTC.

This clonotype was seen a few times. V is TRBV29-1 and J is TRBJ1-5, with D perhaps matching TRBD1 (5 bases). The germline gives CDR1 SQVTM, CDR2 ANQGSEA. This CDR3 has 13 residues. V lost 6 bases, J lost 1 base, and 10 bases lay in between. CDR3 DNA sequence: TGCAGCGTCCGGTGGGGGAGCAATCAGCCCCAGCATTTT. Translated: CSVRWGSNQPQHF.

The chain uses TRBV19 and TRBJ2-1; 7 bases fit TRBD2. CDR3 length: 17 amino acids. The J segment lost 4 bases and the V segment lost 1 base, leaving 10 bases of the junction unmatched. Germline assignment: CDR1 LNHDA and CDR2 SQIVND (reference sequence). The CDR3 reads CASSIGPLGGNYNEQFF. The CDR3 coding sequence is TGTGCCAGTAGTATAGGCCCCTTGGGGGGGAATTACAATGAGCAGTTCTTC.

This clonotype was seen a few times. This chain joins TRBV7-9 and TRBJ2-3; the match to TRBD1 covers 8 bases. Germline values: CDR1 SEHNR, CDR2 FQNEAQ (reference sequence). With 5 bases clipped from V and 3 bases from J, the junction kept 13 bases outside the gene matches. The CDR3 has 17 amino acids. The CDR3 is CASSPDRGGNRTDTQYF. The CDR3 DNA follows: TGTGCCAGCAGCCCAGACAGGGGCGGGAACCGTACAGATACGCAGTATTTT. The variable domain in full, completed from reference TRBV7-9 and TRBJ2-3, reads DTGVSQNPRHKITKRGQNVTFRCDPISEHNRLYWYRQTLGQGPEFLTYFQNEAQLEKSRLLSDRFSAERPKGSFSTLEIQRTEQGDSAMYLCASSPDRGGNRTDTQYFGPGTRLTVL.

The count of this clonotype is one. The V gene is TRBV6-5, the J gene TRBJ1-3; 7 bases are a match to TRBD1. The germline gives CDR1 MNHEY, CDR2 SVGAGI. This CDR3 has 14 amino acids. V lost 4 bases to trimming and J lost 7 bases; unmatched junction nucleotides: 7. CDR3 amino acids: CASSWTGSGNTIYF. CDR3 sequence (DNA): TGTGCCAGCAGTTGGACAGGATCCGGGAACACCATATATTTT.

This clonotype came up a few times. The chain employs TRBV5-1 and TRBJ1-5; 8 bases map to TRBD1. V lost 4 bases, J lost 3 bases, and 6 bases stayed unmatched. CDR3 length: 15 residues. CDR1 and CDR2 from the germline V gene are SGHRS and YFSETQ. CDR3 amino acids: CASSPGQAHNQPQHF. The CDR3 DNA reads TGCGCCAGCAGCCCGGGACAGGCACACAATCAGCCCCAGCATTTT.

This clonotype was detected many times. The rearrangement joins TRBV7-2 to TRBJ2-5; D might be TRBD1 or TRBD2, each matching 6 bases. This CDR3 spans 15 amino acids. Trimming shortened V by 1 base and J by 2 bases, and 11 bases separated the two germline ends. The germline V gene has CDR1 SGHTA and CDR2 FQGNSA. In nucleotides, the CDR3 is TGTGCCAGCAGCTTAGACGGGGGCAGACAAGAGACCCAGTACTTC. This translates into CASSLDGGRQETQYF.